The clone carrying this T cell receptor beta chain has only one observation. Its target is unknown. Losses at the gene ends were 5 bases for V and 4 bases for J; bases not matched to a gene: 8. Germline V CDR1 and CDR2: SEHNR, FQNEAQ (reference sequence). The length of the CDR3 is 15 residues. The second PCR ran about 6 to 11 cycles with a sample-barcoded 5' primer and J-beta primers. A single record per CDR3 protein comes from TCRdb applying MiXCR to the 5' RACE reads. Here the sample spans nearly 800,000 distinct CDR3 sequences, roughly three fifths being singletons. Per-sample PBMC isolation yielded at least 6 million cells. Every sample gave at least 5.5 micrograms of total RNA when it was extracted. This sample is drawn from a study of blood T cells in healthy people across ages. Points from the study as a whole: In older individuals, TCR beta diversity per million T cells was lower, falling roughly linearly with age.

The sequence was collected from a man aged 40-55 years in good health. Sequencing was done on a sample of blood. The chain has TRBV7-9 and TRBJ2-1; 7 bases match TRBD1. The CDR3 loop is CASSNRQGGYNEQFF. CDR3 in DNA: TGTGCCAGCAGCAATCGACAGGGTGGGTACAATGAGCAGTTCTTC.